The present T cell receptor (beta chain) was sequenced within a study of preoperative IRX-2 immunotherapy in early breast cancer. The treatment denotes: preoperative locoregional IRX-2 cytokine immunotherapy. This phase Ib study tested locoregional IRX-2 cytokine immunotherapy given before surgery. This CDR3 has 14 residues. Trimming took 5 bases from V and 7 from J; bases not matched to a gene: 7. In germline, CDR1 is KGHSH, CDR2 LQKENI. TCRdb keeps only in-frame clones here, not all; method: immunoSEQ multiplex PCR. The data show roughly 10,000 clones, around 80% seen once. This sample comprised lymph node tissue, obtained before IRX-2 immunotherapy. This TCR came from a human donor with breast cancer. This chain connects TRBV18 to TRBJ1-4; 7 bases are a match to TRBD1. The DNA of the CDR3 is TGTGCCAGCTCATGGAGACAGGGAAGTGAAAAACTGTTTTTT. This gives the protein CASSWRQGSEKLFF.